Detailed here is one T cell receptor (beta chain). The antigen is unknown. The PCR employed 60 Vbeta primers together with 13 Jbeta primers. Assay: immunoSEQ multiplex PCR; the TCRdb copy retains only in-frame clones and omits some. The sample includes roughly 160,000 clones, around 79% of them seen just once. There are 18 residues in the CDR3. Germline V gene lookup returns CDR1 SGHRS and CDR2 YFSETQ. The junction had 17 bases not matched to a gene; V was cut back by 4 bases and J by 4 bases. The sample comes from a study of cytomegalovirus exposure and HLA in healthy donors. Study observations and caveats: Cytomegalovirus-associated TCR beta chains were listed, numbering 150 to 200.

The chain is built from TRBV5-1 and TRBJ2-1; TRBD1 matches at 7 bases. The clonotype originates from a man in his forties or fifties in good health and CMV-seropositive. Material: PBMCs. The CDR3 nucleotides read TGCGCCAGCAGCAAATGGGACAGTCCGACACTCTTATACAATGAGCAGTTCTTC. It encodes CASSKWDSPTLLYNEQFF.